The sample holds many counts of the clone carrying this TCR beta chain. Its antigen remains unidentified. TCRdb analysed the 5' RACE reads with MiXCR anew, one entry per CDR3 protein. The sample holds 7,500 to 9,000 distinct CDR3 sequences, 6.5% to 9% seen once. The sample is drawn from a study of spatial heterogeneity in lung cancer. Regarding the study as a whole: Tumoral mutation counts were tracked by counts of expanded intratumoral alpha and beta TCRs.

V lost 2 bases to trimming and J lost 3 bases; unmatched junction nucleotides: 5. CDR3 length: 16 amino acids. The germline V gene encodes CDR1 KGHDR and CDR2 SFDVKD. Time point specified: sample taken at primary tumor resection. V usage is TRBV24-1 and J usage is TRBJ2-2, with TRBD1 identical over 7 bases. The sequencing used lung tumor tissue, collected at surgery. The TCR was taken from a male donor with early-stage non-small cell lung cancer. CDR3 loop: CATSDSDRVYTGELFF. In nucleotides, the CDR3 is TGTGCCACCAGTGATTCCGACAGGGTTTACACCGGGGAGCTGTTTTTT.